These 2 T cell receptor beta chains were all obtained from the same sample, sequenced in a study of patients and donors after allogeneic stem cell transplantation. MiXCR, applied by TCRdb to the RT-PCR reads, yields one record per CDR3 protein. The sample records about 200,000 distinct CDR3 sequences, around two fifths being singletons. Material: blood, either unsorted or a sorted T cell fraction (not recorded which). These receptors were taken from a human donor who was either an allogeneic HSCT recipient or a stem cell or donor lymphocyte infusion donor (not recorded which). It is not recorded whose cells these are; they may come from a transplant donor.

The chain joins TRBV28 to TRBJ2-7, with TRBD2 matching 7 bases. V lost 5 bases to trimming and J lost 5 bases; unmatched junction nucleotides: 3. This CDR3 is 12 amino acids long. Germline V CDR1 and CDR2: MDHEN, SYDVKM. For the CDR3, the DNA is TGTGCCAGCAGTGGGGGAGGGGACGAGCAGTACTTC. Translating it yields CASSGGGDEQYF. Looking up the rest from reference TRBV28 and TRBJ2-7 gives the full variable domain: DVKVTQSSRYLVKRTGEKVFLECVQDMDHENMFWYRQDPGLGLRLIYFSYDVKMKEKGDIPEGYSVSREKKERFSLILESASTNQTSMYLCASSGGGDEQYFGPGTRLTVT.

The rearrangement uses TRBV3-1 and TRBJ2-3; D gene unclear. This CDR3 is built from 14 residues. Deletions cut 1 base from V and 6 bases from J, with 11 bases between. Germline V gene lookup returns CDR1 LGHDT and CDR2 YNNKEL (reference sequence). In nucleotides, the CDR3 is TGTGCCAGCAGCCAAGGGGCAGAGAAGGATACGCAGTATTTT. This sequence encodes CASSQGAEKDTQYF.